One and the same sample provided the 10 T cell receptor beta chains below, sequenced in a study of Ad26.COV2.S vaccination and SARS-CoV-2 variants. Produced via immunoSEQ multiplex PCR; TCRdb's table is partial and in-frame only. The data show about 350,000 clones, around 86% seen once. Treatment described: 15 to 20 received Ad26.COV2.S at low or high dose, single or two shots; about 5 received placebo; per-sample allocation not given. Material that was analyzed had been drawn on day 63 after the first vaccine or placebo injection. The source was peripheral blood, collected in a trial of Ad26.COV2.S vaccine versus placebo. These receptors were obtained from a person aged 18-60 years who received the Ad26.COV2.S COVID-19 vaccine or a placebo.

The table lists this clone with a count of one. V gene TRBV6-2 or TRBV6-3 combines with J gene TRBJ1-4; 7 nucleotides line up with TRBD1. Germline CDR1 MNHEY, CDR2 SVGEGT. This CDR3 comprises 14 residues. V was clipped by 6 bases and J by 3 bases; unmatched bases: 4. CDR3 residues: CASSNTGANEKLFF. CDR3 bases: TGTGCCAGCAGCAACACAGGGGCTAATGAAAAACTGTTTTTT.

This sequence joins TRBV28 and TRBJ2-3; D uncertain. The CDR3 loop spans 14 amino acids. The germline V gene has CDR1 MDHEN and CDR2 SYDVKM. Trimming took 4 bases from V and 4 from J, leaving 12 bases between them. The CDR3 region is CASSSGLLPDTQYF. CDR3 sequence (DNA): TGTGCCAGCAGTTCGGGCCTGCTGCCAGATACGCAGTATTTT. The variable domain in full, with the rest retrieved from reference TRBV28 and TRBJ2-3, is DVKVTQSSRYLVKRTGEKVFLECVQDMDHENMFWYRQDPGLGLRLIYFSYDVKMKEKGDIPEGYSVSREKKERFSLILESASTNQTSMYLCASSSGLLPDTQYFGPGTRLTVL.

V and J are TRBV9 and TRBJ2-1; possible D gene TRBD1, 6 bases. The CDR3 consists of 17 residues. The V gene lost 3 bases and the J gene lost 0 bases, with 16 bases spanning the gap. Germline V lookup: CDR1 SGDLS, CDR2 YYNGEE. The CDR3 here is CASSDLLQDSSYNEQFF. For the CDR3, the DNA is TGTGCCAGCAGCGACTTATTACAGGACAGCTCCTACAATGAGCAGTTCTTC.

The CDR3 bases are TGTGCCAGCAGCTTGGAACCGGGCTACAGAGATACGCAGTATTTT. Its translation: CASSLEPGYRDTQYF. This sequence joins TRBV5-4 and TRBJ2-3; the D is unclear. CDR1 and CDR2 (germline): SGHNT, YYREEE (reference sequence). This CDR3 region has 15 residues. Trimming left V 0 bases short and J 5 bases short, with 13 bases between.

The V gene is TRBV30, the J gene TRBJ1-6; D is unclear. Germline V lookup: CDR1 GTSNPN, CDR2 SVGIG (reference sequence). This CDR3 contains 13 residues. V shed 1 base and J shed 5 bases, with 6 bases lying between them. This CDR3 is CAWSGSDNSPLHF. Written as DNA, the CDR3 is TGTGCCTGGAGTGGGTCAGATAATTCACCCCTCCACTTT.

The CDR3 loop is CAWSVSETQYF. The CDR3 DNA follows: TGTGCCTGGAGTGTCAGTGAGACCCAGTACTTC. V and J are TRBV30 and TRBJ2-5; D is ambiguous. CDR3 length equals 11 residues. V gave up 0 bases and J gave up 5 bases, with 4 bases separating them. Germline V CDR1 and CDR2: GTSNPN, SVGIG (reference sequence).

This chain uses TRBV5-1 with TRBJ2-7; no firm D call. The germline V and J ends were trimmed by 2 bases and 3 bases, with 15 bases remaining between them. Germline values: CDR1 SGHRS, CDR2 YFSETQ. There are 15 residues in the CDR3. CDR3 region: CASSFRQTNLYEQYF. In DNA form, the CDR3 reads TGCGCCAGCAGCTTCCGCCAAACAAATCTCTACGAGCAGTACTTC.

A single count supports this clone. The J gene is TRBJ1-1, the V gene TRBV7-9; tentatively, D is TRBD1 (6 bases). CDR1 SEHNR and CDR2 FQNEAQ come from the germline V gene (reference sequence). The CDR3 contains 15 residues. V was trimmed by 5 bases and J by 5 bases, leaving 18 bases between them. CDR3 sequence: CASSPGGGGGTEAFF. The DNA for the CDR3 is TGTGCCAGCAGCCCAGGAGGCGGGGGCGGGACTGAAGCTTTCTTT.

The CDR3 nucleotides are TGTGCCAGCAGTGAAGCGCTTCGGGGGAAAGGACTATTCAATGAGCAGTTCTTC. Translating gives CASSEALRGKGLFNEQFF. V gene TRBV2 combines with J gene TRBJ2-1; D perhaps matches TRBD2 (6 bases). CDR1 is SNHLY and CDR2 is FYNNEI in the germline V gene. Trimming removed 0 bases at V and 6 bases at J, with 21 bases between. The CDR3 covers 18 residues.

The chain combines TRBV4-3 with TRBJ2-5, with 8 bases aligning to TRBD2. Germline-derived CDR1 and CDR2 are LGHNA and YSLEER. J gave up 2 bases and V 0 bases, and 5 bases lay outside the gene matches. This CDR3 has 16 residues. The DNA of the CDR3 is TGCGCCAGCAGCCAAGAGGGTCAGCGGGGGCAAGAGACCCAGTACTTC. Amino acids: CASSQEGQRGQETQYF.